The 25 T cell receptor beta chains given below trace back to one sample, sequenced in a study of shared clonotypes between healthy human individuals. The data were produced by immunoSEQ multiplex PCR, yet TCRdb's version contains in-frame clones alone and is incomplete. The sample includes about 1 million clones, under 80% of them seen just once. The source material was memory CD4+ T cells sorted from blood. Noted subset: CD45RA-negative fraction. These receptors were obtained from a man between 18 and 35 years old in good health.

The gene calls are TRBV6-1 and TRBJ1-4, with D possibly matching TRBD1 (5 bases). The CDR3 spans 14 residues. V lost 6 bases and J lost 8, with 16 bases in between. The germline gives CDR1 MNHNS, CDR2 SASEGT. CDR3 residues: CASSKETVAEKLFF. In DNA, the CDR3 is TGTGCCAGCAGCAAAGAGACAGTGGCCGAAAAACTGTTTTTT.

V and J are TRBV6-5 and TRBJ1-6; D not resolved. CDR3 length: 12 amino acids. From germline, CDR1 is MNHEY and CDR2 SVGAGI. V was shortened by 6 bases and J by 6 bases, with 6 bases between the two germline ends. The CDR3 coding sequence is TGTGCCAGCAGACCCGGTAATTCACCCCTCCACTTT. Encoded protein: CASRPGNSPLHF.

V gene TRBV10-3 combines with J gene TRBJ2-7, with 9 bases identical to TRBD1. J lost 4 bases, V lost 10 bases, and 11 bases had no gene match. Looked up from germline, CDR1 is ENHRY and CDR2 is SYGVKD. The CDR3 is made up of 14 amino acids. The DNA for the CDR3 is TGTGCCAGCAGCGGGGACAGGGAAGGTTACGAGCAGTACTTC. Encoded protein: CASSGDREGYEQYF.

The chain is built from TRBV5-1 and TRBJ1-2; 12 nucleotides line up with TRBD1. Germline lookup yields CDR1 SGHRS and CDR2 YFSETQ. J gave up 4 bases and V 5 bases, and 3 bases lay outside the gene matches. The CDR3 is made up of 14 amino acids. CDR3 sequence: CASRAGQGAYGYTF. The DNA of the CDR3 is TGCGCCAGCAGGGCGGGACAGGGGGCCTATGGCTACACCTTC.

The V call is TRBV7-2, the J call TRBJ2-1; possibly TRBD1 for D (7 bases). V was clipped by 5 bases and J by 3 bases, with 14 bases between them. CDR3 size: 15 residues. Germline V CDR1 and CDR2: SGHTA, FQGNSA. CDR3 sequence (DNA): TGTGCCAGCAGCCCAGTGCGGGACAGCTACAATGAGCAGTTCTTC. It codes for CASSPVRDSYNEQFF. Full variable domain (rest looked up from reference TRBV7-2 and TRBJ2-1): GAGVSQSPSNKVTEKGKDVELRCDPISGHTALYWYRQSLGQGLEFLIYFQGNSAPDKSGLPSDRFSAERTGGSVSTLTIQRTQQEDSAVYLCASSPVRDSYNEQFFGPGTRLTVL.

The gene calls are TRBV7-3 and TRBJ2-4; 10 nucleotides line up with TRBD1. The ends lost 2 bases at V and 8 bases at J; junction bases unmatched: 6. Germline V gene data show CDR1 as SGHTA and CDR2 as FQGTGA. There are 15 residues in the CDR3. The CDR3 coding sequence is TGTGCCAGCAGCTTAGTGGGACAGGGGAGGGACATTCAGTACTTC. Its protein is CASSLVGQGRDIQYF.

This chain joins TRBV5-6 and TRBJ2-1, with 7 bases lining up with TRBD2. CDR1 SGHDT and CDR2 YYEEEE come from the germline V gene. The CDR3 runs 18 residues. Trimming at V came to 4 bases and at J to 10 bases, leaving 23 bases not matched to a gene. CDR3 bases: TGTGCCAGCAGCCCCGGGAAATACGGGGCTAGCGGAGGCCGGGAGCAGTTCTTC. It is translated as CASSPGKYGASGGREQFF.

This clone was recorded once. The chain links TRBV7-2 to TRBJ2-7, with D perhaps matching TRBD1 (5 bases). Germline V gene sequence: CDR1 SGHTA, CDR2 FQGNSA. Trimming took 5 bases from V and 2 from J, leaving 10 bases between them. The CDR3 loop spans 13 amino acids. The CDR3 bases are TGTGCCAGCAGCCAAGACAGACCCTACGAGCAGTACTTC. Amino acids: CASSQDRPYEQYF.

The CDR3 coding sequence is TGTGCCAGCAGCTTCCGGCCCACGGAGCAGTACTTC. Residues: CASSFRPTEQYF. V is TRBV7-9 and J is TRBJ2-7; D is uncertain. The CDR3 length is 12 residues. In germline, CDR1 is SEHNR, CDR2 FQNEAQ (reference sequence). Deletions cut 3 bases from V and 7 bases from J, with 10 bases between.

This rearrangement joins TRBV21-1 to TRBJ1-6. TRBV21-1 has pseudogene status. The CDR3 is 16 amino acids. For the CDR3, the DNA is TGTGCCAGCAGCAGAATACCGGGACCCTATAATTCACCCCTCCACTTT. Protein product: CASSRIPGPYNSPLHF.

The chain has TRBV30 and TRBJ1-1, with D unresolved. V shed 6 bases and J shed 1 base, with 12 bases lying between them. CDR1 and CDR2 from the germline V gene are GTSNPN and SVGIG (reference sequence). This CDR3 region has 13 residues. The DNA of the CDR3 is TGTGCCTGTACAAGGGCCTCGAACACTGAAGCTTTCTTT. This codes for CACTRASNTEAFF.

A remark on this clone: At one of its ends the junction is not consistent with the germline gene, which may arise from a read error. This sequence joins TRBV29-1 and TRBJ2-7, with D perhaps TRBD1 (5 bases). Per the germline V gene, CDR1 is SQVTM and CDR2 is ANQGSEA. The CDR3 consists of 12 residues. This CDR3 reads CSVETTVYGQYF. The DNA for the CDR3 is TGCAGCGTTGAGACGACAGTTTACGGGCAGTACTTC.

As regards this clone: A much larger clone differs from this one at a single base, so this may be a read error. The sample contains more than one DNA sequence encoding this CDR3. The chain carries TRBV6-5 and TRBJ2-2; D is undetermined. Germline V gives CDR1 MNHEY, CDR2 SVGAGI. Trimming pared 4 bases from V and 3 bases from J, leaving 3 bases between. The CDR3 runs to 12 residues. CDR3 DNA: TGTGCCAGCAGTTCTGACACCGGGGAGCTGTTTTTT. It codes for CASSSDTGELFF.

This chain uses TRBV29-1 with TRBJ1-1; D unclear. Germline V lookup: CDR1 SQVTM, CDR2 ANQGSEA. The CDR3 runs to 12 residues. V was pared by 2 bases and J by 6 bases, with 10 bases between. The CDR3 sequence is CSVETDRAEAFF. Here the CDR3 DNA reads TGCAGCGTTGAAACAGACCGGGCTGAAGCTTTCTTT.

The rearrangement links TRBV2 to TRBJ2-1; TRBD2 is a possible D gene (7 bases). The CDR3 extends over 12 amino acids. Germline-derived CDR1 and CDR2 are SNHLY and FYNNEI. Trimming took 7 bases from V and 12 from J, leaving 16 bases between them. CDR3 coding DNA: TGTGCCAGCAATGATCTAGGGGGGGCGCAGTTCTTC. Protein product: CASNDLGGAQFF.

The chain joins TRBV19 to TRBJ1-1; D gene uncertain. The CDR3 has 12 amino acids. V was cut by 8 bases and J by 11 bases, with 18 bases left in between. Germline V CDR1 and CDR2: LNHDA, SQIVND (reference sequence). The CDR3 DNA reads as TGTGCCAGTGTGCCGATGGTGGGAAGTGCTTTCTTT. This codes for CASVPMVGSAFF.

The chain recombines TRBV25-1 with TRBJ2-7; possible D gene TRBD1, 5 bases. The CDR3 totals 14 residues. Germline assignment: CDR1 MGHDK and CDR2 SYGVNS. The V end lost 4 bases, the J end lost 0 bases, and 10 bases lay between the germline ends. CDR3 amino acids: CASSGGSLSYEQYF. In DNA form, the CDR3 reads TGTGCCAGCAGTGGGGGCTCACTCTCCTACGAGCAGTACTTC.

Concerning this clone: This sequence may be a read error, since a much larger clone differs from it by one base. V gene TRBV28 combines with J gene TRBJ1-2; 7 bases line up with TRBD1. Per germline, CDR1 MDHEN and CDR2 SYDVKM. CDR3 size: 14 residues. The J segment lost 0 bases and the V segment lost 6 bases, leaving 4 bases of the junction unmatched. CDR3 region: CASSTGTANYGYTF. The CDR3 DNA sequence: TGTGCCAGCAGCACCGGGACAGCTAACTATGGCTACACCTTC.

This clone was counted between two and nine times. The chain has TRBV19 and TRBJ2-7, with TRBD2 matching over 11 bases. This CDR3 spans 15 amino acids. V shed 6 bases, J shed 8 bases, and the junction held 12 bases outside the gene matches. Germline V CDR1 and CDR2: LNHDA, SQIVND (reference sequence). The CDR3 sequence is CASSLGTSGTTKQYF. The DNA of the CDR3 is TGTGCCAGTAGCCTTGGGACTAGCGGAACTACGAAGCAGTACTTC.

This clone was seen only once. CDR3 in DNA: TGTGCCAGCAGCTTAGGGACCGCGAACATAGGAAACACCATATATTTT. Translating it yields CASSLGTANIGNTIYF. The chain combines TRBV7-6 with TRBJ1-3; D ambiguous. V was cut by 1 base and J by 4 bases, with 14 bases left in between. The CDR3 has 16 amino acids. Germline V lookup: CDR1 SGHVS, CDR2 FNYEAQ.

V usage is TRBV30 and J usage is TRBJ2-3; 7 positions match TRBD2. CDR3 length equals 13 residues. The J segment lost 8 bases and the V segment lost 2 bases, leaving 7 bases of the junction unmatched. Germline lookup yields CDR1 GTSNPN and CDR2 SVGIG (reference sequence). CDR3 in amino acids: CAWSPQQRGTQYF. The DNA for the CDR3 is TGTGCCTGGAGTCCACAACAGCGGGGTACGCAGTATTTT.

This rearrangement joins TRBV7-8 to TRBJ2-3; D may be TRBD1 or TRBD2 (5 bases each). V was cut by 1 base and J by 4 bases, with 9 bases left in between. The V gene's germline CDR1 is SGHVS and CDR2 FQNEAQ. This CDR3 contains 14 residues. The CDR3 sequence is CASSLEGRADTQYF. The CDR3, as DNA: TGTGCCAGCAGCTTAGAGGGACGCGCAGATACGCAGTATTTT.

The chain recombines TRBV6-5 with TRBJ2-5; possibly TRBD2 for D (6 bases). Matching the DNA end better, TRBJ2-7 makes the J call doubtful. Germline loops: CDR1 MNHEY, CDR2 SVGAGI. The CDR3 spans 14 residues. The CDR3 nucleotides read TGTGCCAGCAGTACTAGCTGGGGAGGCTACGAGCAGTACTTC. Its protein product is CASSTSWGGYEQYF.

This sequence joins TRBV30 and TRBJ2-5, with unresolved D. Germline CDR1 reads GTSNPN; CDR2 reads SVGIG (reference sequence). Trimming removed 2 bases from V and 1 base from J, with 8 bases in between. This CDR3 contains 13 residues. DNA of the CDR3: TGTGCCTGGAGTCCGACAATCCAAGAGACCCAGTACTTC. Translation gives CAWSPTIQETQYF. The full variable domain, with the rest looked up from reference TRBV30 and TRBJ2-5, is SQTIHQWPATLVQPVGSPLSLECTVEGTSNPNLYWYRQAAGRGLQLLFYSVGIGQISSEVPQNLSASRPQDRQFILSSKKLLLSDSGFYLCAWSPTIQETQYFGPGTRLLVL.

J is TRBJ2-7 and V is TRBV19; TRBD2 agrees at 8 bases. The J segment lost 4 bases and the V segment lost 4 bases, leaving 6 bases of the junction unmatched. The CDR3 is 14 amino acids. Germline V gives CDR1 LNHDA, CDR2 SQIVND (reference sequence). CDR3 region: CASSKVAGIYEQYF. Here the CDR3 DNA reads TGTGCCAGTAGTAAGGTAGCGGGAATTTACGAGCAGTACTTC.